The entry that follows covers one TCR beta chain sequence. This sample stems from a study of T-cell reconstitution after alpha-beta-depleted transplantation in children. This CDR3 spans 17 amino acids. The germline V gene encodes CDR1 SGHNT and CDR2 YYREEE (reference sequence). The germline V and J ends were trimmed by 0 bases and 0 bases, with 12 bases remaining between them. Preparation of the TCRbeta library involved a method that used unique molecular identifiers. TCRdb redid the calling of the PCR reads with MiXCR, one entry per CDR3 protein. The table lists about 120,000 distinct CDR3 sequences, more than 20% of them singletons.

The sequence was collected from a male patient between 2 and 15 years old who had a stem cell transplant for chronic granulomatous disease, so the T cells may come from the graft donor. The V call is TRBV5-4, the J call TRBJ2-2, with D tentatively TRBD2 (6 bases). The material was PBMCs, mostly from graft donor cells, obtained 180 days after TCRalphabeta/CD19-depleted stem cell transplant. CDR3: CASSLARGKTNTGELFF. Written as DNA, the CDR3 is TGTGCCAGCAGCTTGGCCCGGGGGAAAACGAACACCGGGGAGCTGTTTTTT.